This T cell receptor beta chain was documented in a study of blood T cell repertoires in COVID-19. Study context: Researchers got acute and convalescent COVID-19 samples from the United States, Italy and Spain. Sources were T cells, B-cell-depleted T cells, or PBMCs; the material itself was cDNA or gDNA.

V lost 5 bases to trimming and J lost 5 bases; unmatched junction nucleotides: 5. The length of the CDR3 is 14 residues. The germline CDR1 and CDR2 sequences are LNHDA and SQIVND (reference sequence). In the authors' workflow: The assay estimated nucleated cells by amplifying reference gene primers. Clones were read by immunoSEQ multiplex PCR, and TCRdb kept only the in-frame ones, dropping some. Clonal size and the V and J genes are those of that table, whereas D and trimming came from the DNA. The sample consists of 40,000 or so clones, 85% to 90% of them appearing once. V and J are TRBV19 and TRBJ2-2; 7 bases line up with TRBD2. The clonotype comes from a man in his 60s with acute or convalescent COVID-19. The material sequenced was peripheral blood. Here the CDR3 reads CASSQAGRTGELFF. The DNA of the CDR3 is TGTGCCAGTAGTCAAGCGGGGAGGACCGGGGAGCTGTTTTTT.